Each of the 21 T cell receptor beta chains below was sequenced from the same sample in a study of naive and memory T cell subsets. The SP2 primer and nested alpha and beta constant region primers amplified ligated cDNA in four rounds. Using its own MiXCR run on the 5' RACE reads, TCRdb lists one record per CDR3 protein. The table has about 57,000 distinct CDR3 sequences, 7.6% seen once. TCR cDNA received a 3' ligated oligonucleotide that carried a UMI. These receptors were collected from a female donor in good health.

This clonotype was counted between two and nine times. The V and J genes are TRBV7-9 and TRBJ2-4; D ambiguous. This CDR3 is built from 17 residues. Trimming took 5 bases from V and 0 from J, leaving 17 bases between them. CDR1 and CDR2 from the germline V gene are SEHNR and FQNEAQ (reference sequence). The CDR3 protein is CASSPLIQVSAKNIQYF. In DNA form, the CDR3 reads TGTGCCAGCAGCCCATTAATTCAGGTTTCAGCCAAAAACATTCAGTACTTC.

The gene calls are TRBV4-3 and TRBJ2-2; tentatively, D is TRBD1 or TRBD2 (6 bases each). The CDR3 has 16 residues. The germline gives CDR1 LGHNA, CDR2 YSLEER. Trimming pared 1 base from V and 6 bases from J, leaving 15 bases between. The CDR3 sequence: CASSQGWGADAGELFF. The CDR3 DNA reads TGCGCCAGCAGCCAAGGGTGGGGGGCGGACGCCGGGGAGCTGTTTTTT.

There are many counts of this clonotype. This chain connects TRBV4-1 to TRBJ2-3; TRBD1 agrees at 10 bases. Unmatched junction bases numbered 8, after V lost 3 bases and J lost 5 bases. The CDR3 is made up of 16 amino acids. Germline CDR1 reads MGHRA; CDR2 reads YSYEKL. The CDR3 DNA reads TGCGCCAGCAGCCATCGCCCAGACAGGGGGCGAGATACGCAGTATTTT. Protein: CASSHRPDRGRDTQYF.

This clonotype came up many times. The J gene is TRBJ1-2, the V gene TRBV7-8; D is unresolved. The CDR3 has 13 residues. V was cut by 3 bases and J by 7 bases, with 12 bases left in between. CDR1 and CDR2 from the germline V gene are SGHVS and FQNEAQ. In DNA, the CDR3 is TGTGCCAGCAGCTTTTCGCTCGCGTTTGGCTACACCTTC. As protein: CASSFSLAFGYTF.

This clonotype was seen repeatedly, ten times or more. The V gene is TRBV29-1, the J gene TRBJ2-3, with TRBD2 matching over 10 bases. The length of the CDR3 is 17 residues. V lost 6 bases, J lost 0 bases, and 12 bases stayed unmatched. CDR1 SQVTM and CDR2 ANQGSEA come from the germline V gene. CDR3 sequence: CSVGGLAGGKSTDTQYF. The DNA for the CDR3 is TGCAGCGTGGGGGGGTTAGCGGGGGGCAAGAGCACAGATACGCAGTATTTT.

This clonotype appeared many times. This chain joins TRBV6-5 and TRBJ1-1; D is perhaps TRBD1 (6 bases). V was cut by 5 bases and J by 9 bases, with 13 bases left in between. Germline V lookup: CDR1 MNHEY, CDR2 SVGAGI. CDR3 size: 12 residues. The CDR3 DNA is TGTGCCAGCAGTGACCGGGACAAGAAAGCTTTCTTT. As protein: CASSDRDKKAFF.

There are a few counts of this clonotype. The CDR3 sequence: CASSLSGDEKLFF. CDR3 in DNA: TGTGCCAGCAGCTTATCTGGAGATGAAAAACTGTTTTTT. The J gene is TRBJ1-4, the V gene TRBV5-4, with unresolved D. CDR3 length: 13 residues. The V gene's germline CDR1 is SGHNT and CDR2 YYREEE (reference sequence). The V end was cut by 2 bases, the J end by 6 bases, with 8 bases between.

Ten or more counts support this clonotype. In DNA, the CDR3 is TGCGCCAGCGCATCGACAGGGGCTAGCAATCAGCCCCAGCATTTT. This translates into CASASTGASNQPQHF. This rearrangement joins TRBV4-1 to TRBJ1-5, with 8 nucleotides matching TRBD1. Germline CDR1 MGHRA, CDR2 YSYEKL. The CDR3 loop spans 15 amino acids. V gave up 8 bases and J gave up 0 bases; unmatched junction bases: 6.

This clonotype was seen more than once but under ten times. This chain uses TRBV11-2 with TRBJ2-2; D unresolved. Trimming pared 4 bases from V and 2 bases from J, leaving 11 bases between. CDR3 length: 15 residues. Looked up from germline, CDR1 is SGHAT and CDR2 is FQNNGV. CDR3 sequence (DNA): TGTGCCAGCAGCTCCCCATGGGGAAACACCGGGGAGCTGTTTTTT. Translating it yields CASSSPWGNTGELFF.

The chain has TRBV11-3 and TRBJ1-1; possibly TRBD1 for D (5 bases). Per the germline V gene, CDR1 is SGHNT and CDR2 is YENEEA. The CDR3 is 15 amino acids. The ends were cut back, 2 bases at V and 3 bases at J, with 13 bases in the middle. CDR3 bases: TGTGCCAGCAGCTTACGGGGGACGTCGGACACTGAAGCTTTCTTT. Amino acids: CASSLRGTSDTEAFF.

This clonotype was recorded many times. The chain recombines TRBV18 with TRBJ2-7; D assignment may be TRBD1 or TRBD2 (5 bases each). The CDR3 has 16 amino acids. V lost 2 bases to trimming and J lost 1 base, with 15 bases between them. Per germline, CDR1 KGHSH and CDR2 LQKENI. The CDR3 DNA reads as TGTGCCAGCTCACCAATCTCAGGGACGCAGTCCTACGAGCAGTACTTC. Translation: CASSPISGTQSYEQYF. The entire variable domain, with the rest obtained from reference TRBV18 and TRBJ2-7, is as follows: NAGVMQNPRHLVRRRGQEARLRCSPMKGHSHVYWYRQLPEEGLKFMVYLQKENIIDESGMPKERFSAEFPKEGPSILRIQQVVRGDSAAYFCASSPISGTQSYEQYFGPGTRLTVT.

This chain connects TRBV28 to TRBJ2-6; no clear D. V lost 2 bases, J lost 0 bases, and 23 bases lay in between. Germline V gene sequence: CDR1 MDHEN, CDR2 SYDVKM. The CDR3 runs 21 residues. In DNA form, the CDR3 reads TGTGCCAGCAGTTTAATTCGGATCAGTACTATCAGATTCTCTGGGGCCAACGTCCTGACTTTC. It yields the protein CASSLIRISTIRFSGANVLTF.

The chain recombines TRBV3-1 with TRBJ2-5; D may correspond to TRBD1 or TRBD2 (5 bases each). Between the trimmed V and J ends, which lost 5 bases and 4 bases, there was a span of 17 bases. The V gene's germline CDR1 is LGHDT and CDR2 YNNKEL (reference sequence). The CDR3 runs 15 residues. CDR3 residues: CASSYTRTGPETQYF. In nucleotides, the CDR3 is TGTGCCAGCAGCTACACTAGGACGGGGCCAGAGACCCAGTACTTC.

The CDR3, as DNA: TGTGCCACCGGCCGGGGGACAGGGGGCGTCGGCGAGCAGTACTTC. This sequence encodes CATGRGTGGVGEQYF. The rearrangement links TRBV10-3 to TRBJ2-7; 12 nucleotides match TRBD1. Germline V gene sequence: CDR1 ENHRY, CDR2 SYGVKD. Trimming took 10 bases from V and 6 from J; bases not matched to a gene: 13. The length of the CDR3 is 15 residues.

This clonotype was seen at least ten times. The chain couples TRBV7-9 to TRBJ1-1, with D unresolved. The V and J ends lost 1 base and 7 bases respectively, with 7 bases between them. The CDR3 sequence is 12 residues long. CDR1 and CDR2 from the germline V gene are SEHNR and FQNEAQ (reference sequence). CDR3: CASSLVVDEAFF. As DNA, the CDR3 is TGTGCCAGCAGCTTAGTAGTAGATGAAGCTTTCTTT.

Only a few counts were recorded for this clonotype. The J gene is TRBJ1-5, the V gene TRBV19, with 9 bases that match TRBD1. The CDR3 is 14 amino acids. Germline CDR1 is LNHDA and CDR2 is SQIVND (reference sequence). V dropped 7 bases and J dropped 7; count of bases not matched to a gene: 8. CDR3 residues: CASMAQGAGQPQHF. The DNA of the CDR3 is TGTGCCAGTATGGCACAGGGGGCGGGACAGCCCCAGCATTTT.

The CDR3 nucleotides read TGCAGCGTACTGGGGGGACAGGGCTACGAGCAGTACTTC. Amino acid sequence: CSVLGGQGYEQYF. This chain joins TRBV29-1 and TRBJ2-7; 9 nucleotides agree with TRBD1. The germline V gene encodes CDR1 SQVTM and CDR2 ANQGSEA. With V trimmed by 6 bases and J by 3 bases, 6 bases remained unmatched. The length of the CDR3 is 13 residues.

This chain uses TRBV28 with TRBJ2-7; D is unresolved. V gave up 6 bases and J gave up 1 base, with 16 bases separating them. Germline V lookup: CDR1 MDHEN, CDR2 SYDVKM. This CDR3 is 15 amino acids long. The CDR3 sequence is CASSSPDVRSYEQYF. The CDR3 DNA is TGTGCCAGCAGCTCTCCGGACGTTCGTTCCTACGAGCAGTACTTC.

This clonotype came up a few times. The rearrangement uses TRBV10-3 and TRBJ1-2, with D tentatively TRBD1 (6 bases). The CDR3 loop spans 13 amino acids. Germline V lookup: CDR1 ENHRY, CDR2 SYGVKD. Trimming left V 6 bases short and J 1 base short, with 9 bases between. CDR3 in amino acids: CAISPDSNYGYTF. The CDR3 DNA is TGTGCCATCAGCCCGGACAGTAACTATGGCTACACCTTC.

The chain has TRBV5-1 and TRBJ2-1, with 11 bases that match TRBD2. The CDR3 is 15 amino acids. CDR1 SGHRS and CDR2 YFSETQ come from the germline V gene. V gave up 4 bases and J gave up 7 bases; unmatched junction bases: 7. The CDR3 DNA reads as TGCGCCAGCAGCAGGTTAGCGGGGGGGCCGAATGAGCAGTTCTTC. It encodes CASSRLAGGPNEQFF.

This clonotype was seen ten or more times. This sequence joins TRBV5-1 and TRBJ1-6; D ambiguous. This CDR3 is 15 amino acids long. Germline CDR1 is SGHRS and CDR2 is YFSETQ. The V and J ends lost 4 bases and 6 bases respectively, with 14 bases between them. The CDR3 region has the DNA TGCGCCAGCAGCCCAAACCCCGGGTTTAATTCACCCCTCCACTTT. This codes for CASSPNPGFNSPLHF. The entire variable domain, with the rest obtained from reference TRBV5-1 and TRBJ1-6, is as follows: KAGVTQTPRYLIKTRGQQVTLSCSPISGHRSVSWYQQTPGQGLQFLFEYFSETQRNKGNFPGRFSGRQFSNSRSEMNVSTLELGDSALYLCASSPNPGFNSPLHFGNGTRLTVT.